The TCR beta chain described here comes from a study of control samples from healthy donors and cancer patients. Germline assignment: CDR1 LGHDT and CDR2 YNNKEL (reference sequence). Trimming removed 1 base from V and 1 base from J; junction bases left unmatched: 7. This CDR3 has 17 residues. TCRdb's table, derived via immunoSEQ multiplex PCR, lists solely in-frame clones and lacks some. The repertoire holds 99,000 or so clones, roughly 78% seen once, with 2% in the top ten. V gene TRBV3-1 (or the pseudogene TRBV3-2) combines with J gene TRBJ1-5, with 7 bases matching TRBD1. This TCR derives from a man aged 55 to 70 in good health. Sequences were obtained from blood. The DNA for the CDR3 is TGTGCCAGCAGCCAAGGGTCGCGGACAGGAAGCAATCAGCCCCAGCATTTT. The encoded protein is CASSQGSRTGSNQPQHF.